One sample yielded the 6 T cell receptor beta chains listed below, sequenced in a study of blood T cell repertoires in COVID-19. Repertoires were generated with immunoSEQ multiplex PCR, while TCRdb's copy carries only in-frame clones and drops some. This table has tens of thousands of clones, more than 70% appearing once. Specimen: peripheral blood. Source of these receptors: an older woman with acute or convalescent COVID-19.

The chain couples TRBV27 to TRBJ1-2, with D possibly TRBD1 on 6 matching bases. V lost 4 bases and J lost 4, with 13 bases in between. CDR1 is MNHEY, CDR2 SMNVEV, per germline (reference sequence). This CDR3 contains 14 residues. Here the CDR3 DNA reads TGTGCCAGCAGTTCAACAGGGATGGGCTATGGCTACACCTTC. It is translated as CASSSTGMGYGYTF.

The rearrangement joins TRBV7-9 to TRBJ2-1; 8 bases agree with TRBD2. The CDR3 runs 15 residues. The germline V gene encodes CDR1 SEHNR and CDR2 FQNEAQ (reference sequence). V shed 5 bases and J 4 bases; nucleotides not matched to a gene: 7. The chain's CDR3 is CASSPIGGVYNEQFF. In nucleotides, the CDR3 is TGTGCCAGCAGCCCAATCGGGGGGGTGTACAATGAGCAGTTCTTC.

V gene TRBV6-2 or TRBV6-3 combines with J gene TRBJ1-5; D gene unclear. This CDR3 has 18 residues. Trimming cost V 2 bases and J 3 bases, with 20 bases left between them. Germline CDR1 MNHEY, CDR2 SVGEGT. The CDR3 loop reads CASSYPLFHSGVNQPQHF. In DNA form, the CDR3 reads TGTGCCAGCAGTTACCCTCTTTTCCACTCGGGTGTCAATCAGCCCCAGCATTTT.

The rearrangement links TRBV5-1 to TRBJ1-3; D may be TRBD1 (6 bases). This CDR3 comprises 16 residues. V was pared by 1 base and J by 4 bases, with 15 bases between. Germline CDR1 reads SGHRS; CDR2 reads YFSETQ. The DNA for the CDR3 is TGCGCCAGCAGCTTGACTACAGGGACGACCGGAAACACCATATATTTT. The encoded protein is CASSLTTGTTGNTIYF.

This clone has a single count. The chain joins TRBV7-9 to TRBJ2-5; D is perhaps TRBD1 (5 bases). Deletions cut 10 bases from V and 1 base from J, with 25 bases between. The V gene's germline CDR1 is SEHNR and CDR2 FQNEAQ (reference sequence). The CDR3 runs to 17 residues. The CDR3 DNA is TGTGCCATCCGCCGGCTCCCCGGACAACCTCCCCAAGAGACCCAGTACTTC. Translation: CAIRRLPGQPPQETQYF.

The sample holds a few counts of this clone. Here the CDR3 DNA reads TGTGCCAGCAGCGCGACTAGCGGGGGGAGGAATGAGCAGTTCTTC. Its protein product is CASSATSGGRNEQFF. The chain employs TRBV7-3 and TRBJ2-1; 13 bases are a match to TRBD2. The J segment lost 7 bases and the V segment lost 5 bases, leaving 5 bases of the junction unmatched. Germline V gene lookup returns CDR1 SGHTA and CDR2 FQGTGA. This CDR3 region has 15 residues.